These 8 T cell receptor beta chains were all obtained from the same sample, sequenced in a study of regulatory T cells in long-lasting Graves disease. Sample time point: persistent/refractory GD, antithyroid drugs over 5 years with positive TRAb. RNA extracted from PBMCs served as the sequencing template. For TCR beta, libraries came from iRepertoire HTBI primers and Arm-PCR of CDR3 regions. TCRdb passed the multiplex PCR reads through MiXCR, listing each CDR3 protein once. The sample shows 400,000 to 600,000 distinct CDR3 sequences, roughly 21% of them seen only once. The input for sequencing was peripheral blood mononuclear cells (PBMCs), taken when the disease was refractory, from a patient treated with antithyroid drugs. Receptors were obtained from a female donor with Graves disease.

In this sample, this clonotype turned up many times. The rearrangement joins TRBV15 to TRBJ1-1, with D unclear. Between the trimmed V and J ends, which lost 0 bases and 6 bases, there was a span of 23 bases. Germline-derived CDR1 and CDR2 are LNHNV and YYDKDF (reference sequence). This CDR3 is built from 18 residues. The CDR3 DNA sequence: TGTGCCACCAGCAGAGATCGGCCGGGTGGGTCCACCCACGCTGAAGCTTTCTTT. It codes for CATSRDRPGGSTHAEAFF. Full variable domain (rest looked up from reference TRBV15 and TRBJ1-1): DAMVIQNPRYQVTQFGKPVTLSCSQTLNHNVMYWYQQKSSQAPKLLFHYYDKDFNNEADTPDNFQSRRPNTSFCFLDIRSPGLGDTAMYLCATSRDRPGGSTHAEAFFGQGTRLTVV.

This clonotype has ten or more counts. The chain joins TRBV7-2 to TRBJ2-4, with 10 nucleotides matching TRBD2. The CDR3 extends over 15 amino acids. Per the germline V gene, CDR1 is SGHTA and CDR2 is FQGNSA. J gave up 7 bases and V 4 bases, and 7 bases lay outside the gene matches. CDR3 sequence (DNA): TGTGCCAGCAGCTCCGTAGCGGGAGGAAGGAACATTCAGTACTTC. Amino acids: CASSSVAGGRNIQYF.

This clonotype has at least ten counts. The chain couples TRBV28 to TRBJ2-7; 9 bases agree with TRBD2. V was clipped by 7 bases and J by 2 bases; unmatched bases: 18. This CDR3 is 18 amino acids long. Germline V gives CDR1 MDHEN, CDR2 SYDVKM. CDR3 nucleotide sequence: TGTGCCAGCACAACAGGGGCAGGGCTAGCGGGGCCTACCTACGAGCAGTACTTC. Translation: CASTTGAGLAGPTYEQYF.

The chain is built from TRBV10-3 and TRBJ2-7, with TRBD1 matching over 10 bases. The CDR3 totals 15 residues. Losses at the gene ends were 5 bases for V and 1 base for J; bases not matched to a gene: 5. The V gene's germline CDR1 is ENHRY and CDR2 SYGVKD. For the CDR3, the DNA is TGTGCCATCAGTAAATGGGACAGGGGATCCTACGAGCAGTACTTC. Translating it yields CAISKWDRGSYEQYF.

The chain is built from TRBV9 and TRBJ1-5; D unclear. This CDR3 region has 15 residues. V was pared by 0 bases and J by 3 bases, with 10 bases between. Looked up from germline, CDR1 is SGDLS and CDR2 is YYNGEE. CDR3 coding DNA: TGTGCCAGCAGCGTAGATATTGGGATCAATCAGCCCCAGCATTTT. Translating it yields CASSVDIGINQPQHF.

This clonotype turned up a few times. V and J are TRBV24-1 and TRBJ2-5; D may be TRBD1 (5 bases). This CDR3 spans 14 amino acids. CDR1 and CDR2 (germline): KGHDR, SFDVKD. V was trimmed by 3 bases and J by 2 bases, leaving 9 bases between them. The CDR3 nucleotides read TGTGCCACCAGTGATATAAGGGGACAAGAGACCCAGTACTTC. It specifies CATSDIRGQETQYF.

CDR3 loop: CSVDSGRLGPEQYF. The DNA of the CDR3 is TGCAGCGTTGACTCCGGGCGACTAGGCCCCGAGCAGTACTTC. The rearrangement uses TRBV29-1 and TRBJ2-7; a weak D match, TRBD2 (6 bases). Germline lookup yields CDR1 SQVTM and CDR2 ANQGSEA. V was cut by 3 bases and J by 6 bases, with 18 bases left in between. This CDR3 spans 14 amino acids.

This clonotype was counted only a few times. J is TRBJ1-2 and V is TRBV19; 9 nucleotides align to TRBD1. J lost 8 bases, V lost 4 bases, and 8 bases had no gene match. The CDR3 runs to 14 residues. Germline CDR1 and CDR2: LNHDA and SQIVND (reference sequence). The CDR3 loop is CASSNLDRGSGYTF. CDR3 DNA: TGTGCCAGTAGTAATTTGGACAGGGGTTCCGGCTACACCTTC.